A single sample gave rise to the 21 T cell receptor beta chains below, sequenced in a study of vaccination effects on CD4 cells after COVID-19. Investigators separated out CD4+ T cells once around 10 days of culture had passed. These receptors are not linked to any known antigen. Assay: immunoSEQ multiplex PCR; the TCRdb copy retains only in-frame clones and omits some. The sample yields some 26,000 clones, roughly four fifths seen once. The sample was CD4+ T cells from PBMCs cultured without peptide, taken before COVID-19 vaccination. The origin of the receptors is a human donor who received a COVID-19 vaccine.

The V call is TRBV5-4, the J call TRBJ2-3; D uncertain. The CDR3 contains 15 residues. V shed 4 bases and J shed 6 bases, with 18 bases lying between them. Germline CDR1 and CDR2: SGHNT and YYREEE (reference sequence). The CDR3 loop is CASSLPGAVGDTQYF. Written as DNA, the CDR3 is TGTGCCAGCAGCCTCCCGGGTGCCGTGGGGGATACGCAGTATTTT. Based on the CDR3 plus reference TRBV5-4 and TRBJ2-3, the full variable domain is ETGVTQSPTHLIKTRGQQVTLRCSSQSGHNTVSWYQQALGQGPQFIFQYYREEENGRGNFPPRFSGLQFPNYSSELNVNALELDDSALYLCASSLPGAVGDTQYFGPGTRLTVL.

The chain combines TRBV10-3 with TRBJ1-2; D call uncertain. Germline V gene sequence: CDR1 ENHRY, CDR2 SYGVKD. The CDR3 has 14 amino acids. The V end lost 10 bases, the J end lost 1 base, and 16 bases lay between the germline ends. The CDR3 protein is CASRPGGINYGYTF. The CDR3 nucleotides read TGTGCCAGCCGGCCCGGTGGCATTAACTATGGCTACACCTTC.

The gene calls are TRBV2 and TRBJ2-1; 7 bases agree with TRBD1. Germline-derived CDR1 and CDR2 are SNHLY and FYNNEI. V was pared by 1 base and J by 8 bases, with 2 bases of the junction left unmatched. The CDR3 spans 13 residues. The CDR3 spells CASSEVGQHEQFF. CDR3 nucleotide sequence: TGTGCCAGCAGTGAAGTGGGACAGCATGAGCAGTTCTTC.

The chain couples TRBV3-1 (or the pseudogene TRBV3-2) to TRBJ2-1; D gene uncertain. Trimming pared 3 bases from V and 15 bases from J, leaving 6 bases between. The CDR3 consists of 9 residues. Germline V gene sequence: CDR1 LGHDT, CDR2 YNNKEL (reference sequence). The CDR3 nucleotides read TGTGCCAGCAGCCAGACCCGGTTCTTC. It is translated as CASSQTRFF.

This chain connects TRBV7-2 to TRBJ2-7, with TRBD1 matching 8 bases. V shed 7 bases and J 3 bases; nucleotides not matched to a gene: 5. The CDR3 runs 13 residues. Germline V lookup: CDR1 SGHTA, CDR2 FQGNSA. CDR3 in amino acids: CASMRTGRYEQYF. The CDR3 nucleotides are TGTGCCAGCATGAGGACAGGGCGCTACGAGCAGTACTTC.

V is TRBV24-1 and J is TRBJ2-1; 9 positions agree with TRBD1. The CDR3 is 14 residues long. V trimming: 7 bases; J trimming: 7 bases; junction bases outside the gene matches: 7. Germline V CDR1 and CDR2: KGHDR, SFDVKD. In DNA form, the CDR3 reads TGTGCCACCAGCGTAACAGGGGGCGGGAATGAGCAGTTCTTC. This gives the protein CATSVTGGGNEQFF.

This clone showed up just a few times. The same CDR3 is also encoded by other DNA sequences in this sample. The chain is built from TRBV30 and TRBJ2-7; D is unresolved. The CDR3 has 11 residues. Trimming shortened V by 2 bases and J by 6 bases, and 8 bases separated the two germline ends. The germline V gene has CDR1 GTSNPN and CDR2 SVGIG (reference sequence). The CDR3 DNA sequence: TGTGCCTGGAGTAGCCTTGGCGAGCAGTACTTC. This sequence encodes CAWSSLGEQYF. Complete variable domain (other parts from reference TRBV30 and TRBJ2-7): SQTIHQWPATLVQPVGSPLSLECTVEGTSNPNLYWYRQAAGRGLQLLFYSVGIGQISSEVPQNLSASRPQDRQFILSSKKLLLSDSGFYLCAWSSLGEQYFGPGTRLTVT.

The chain employs TRBV4-1 and TRBJ2-1; 10 bases match TRBD1. The CDR3 runs 14 residues. The J segment lost 9 bases and the V segment lost 1 base, leaving 3 bases of the junction unmatched. Germline V gives CDR1 MGHRA, CDR2 YSYEKL. The CDR3 loop is CASSQGRTGGEQFF. The CDR3 nucleotides are TGCGCCAGCAGCCAAGGTAGGACAGGGGGTGAGCAGTTCTTC.

The chain links TRBV28 to TRBJ1-4; weak D call: TRBD1 (5 bases). Deletions cut 7 bases from V and 8 bases from J, with 20 bases between. Germline V gives CDR1 MDHEN, CDR2 SYDVKM. The CDR3 is 15 residues long. CDR3 coding DNA: TGTGCCAGCAAGATCGGAGGGGCAGGGAAAGAAAAACTGTTTTTT. This codes for CASKIGGAGKEKLFF.

The chain uses TRBV5-6 and TRBJ1-4; D not resolved. V lost 4 bases and J 4 bases, leaving 11 bases between the germline ends. The CDR3 totals 14 residues. Per the germline V gene, CDR1 is SGHDT and CDR2 is YYEEEE. CDR3 region: CASSPYGFNEKLFF. CDR3 sequence (DNA): TGTGCCAGCAGCCCCTATGGCTTTAATGAAAAACTGTTTTTT.

The chain joins TRBV12-5 to TRBJ2-3; 8 positions match TRBD2. The CDR3 loop spans 15 amino acids. Looked up from germline, CDR1 is LGHNT and CDR2 is FRNRAP. V shed 6 bases and J 8 bases; nucleotides not matched to a gene: 13. Here the CDR3 reads CASGPRLAKPLTQYF. CDR3 sequence (DNA): TGTGCTAGTGGGCCCCGACTAGCGAAGCCGCTTACGCAGTATTTT.

This chain uses TRBV7-9 with TRBJ2-2; D gene uncertain. V was cut by 1 base and J by 1 base, with 4 bases left in between. Per germline, CDR1 SEHNR and CDR2 FQNEAQ (reference sequence). The CDR3 runs to 14 residues. CDR3 in amino acids: CASSLGGNTGELFF. The CDR3 nucleotides are TGTGCCAGCAGCTTAGGGGGGAACACCGGGGAGCTGTTTTTT.

The J gene is TRBJ1-6, the V gene TRBV21-1. TRBV21-1 is tagged as a pseudogene. The CDR3 is 18 residues long. CDR3 DNA: TGTGCCAGCAGCAAAGTTTCTGGTTGGGAGGGTAGGAATTCACCCCTCCACTTT. Amino acids: CASSKVSGWEGRNSPLHF.

This chain links TRBV2 with TRBJ1-1, with a tentative D call TRBD1 (6 bases). The CDR3 loop spans 12 amino acids. CDR1 SNHLY and CDR2 FYNNEI come from the germline V gene. Trimming stripped 6 bases from V and 1 base from J, with 6 bases between. The CDR3 region is CASRQGNTEAFF. DNA of the CDR3: TGTGCCAGCAGACAGGGGAACACTGAAGCTTTCTTT.

The chain joins TRBV5-1 to TRBJ1-1; 7 nucleotides line up with TRBD1. The CDR3 is 15 residues long. From germline, CDR1 is SGHRS and CDR2 YFSETQ. V was pared by 1 base and J by 1 base, with 4 bases of the junction left unmatched. The CDR3, as DNA: TGCGCCAGCAGCTTGCAGGGGGGGGCGAACACTGAAGCTTTCTTT. The encoded protein is CASSLQGGANTEAFF.

V and J are TRBV19 and TRBJ2-2; D ambiguous. Trimming pared 6 bases from V and 4 bases from J, leaving 6 bases between. Germline V lookup: CDR1 LNHDA, CDR2 SQIVND (reference sequence). The CDR3 runs to 12 residues. The CDR3 protein is CASRTLTGELFF. In nucleotides, the CDR3 is TGTGCCAGTAGGACCCTCACCGGGGAGCTGTTTTTT.

The CDR3 reads CASSSTGTGVHNNQPQHF. CDR3 DNA: TGTGCCAGCAGTTCGACCGGGACAGGGGTGCACAACAATCAGCCCCAGCATTTT. V gene TRBV6-2 or TRBV6-3 combines with J gene TRBJ1-5; 10 positions agree with TRBD1. The germline gives CDR1 MNHEY, CDR2 SVGEGT. The V and J ends lost 4 bases and 3 bases, in that order; junction bases with no gene match: 12. The CDR3 spans 18 residues.

The V and J genes are TRBV10-3 and TRBJ1-3; D gene ambiguous. V was clipped by 3 bases and J by 8 bases, with 14 bases between them. This CDR3 has 14 amino acids. Germline V lookup: CDR1 ENHRY, CDR2 SYGVKD. The CDR3 DNA reads as TGTGCCATCAGTGATCCAGATACCGGATACACCATATATTTT. This sequence encodes CAISDPDTGYTIYF.

The chain carries TRBV27 and TRBJ2-7; 12 nucleotides line up with TRBD2. Losses at the gene ends were 6 bases for V and 6 bases for J; bases not matched to a gene: 6. This CDR3 is built from 14 residues. Germline V gene sequence: CDR1 MNHEY, CDR2 SMNVEV (reference sequence). In nucleotides, the CDR3 is TGTGCCAGCAGACTAGCGGGAGGAGGGGGCGAGCAGTACTTC. Encoded protein: CASRLAGGGGEQYF.

The rearrangement joins TRBV20-1 to TRBJ1-3; perhaps TRBD1 as D (5 bases). The V gene lost 3 bases and the J gene lost 4 bases, with 13 bases spanning the gap. This CDR3 comprises 14 residues. Germline loops: CDR1 DFQATT, CDR2 SNEGSKA (reference sequence). The CDR3 DNA reads as TGCAGTGCTAGTGGGGGGAGTCTAGGAAACACCATATATTTT. Translation: CSASGGSLGNTIYF.

This chain joins TRBV6-2 or TRBV6-3 and TRBJ1-5; D is ambiguous. V was shortened by 5 bases and J by 5 bases, with 7 bases between the two germline ends. This CDR3 comprises 12 residues. The germline CDR1 and CDR2 sequences are MNHEY and SVGEGT. CDR3 in amino acids: CASSRLDQPQHF. The DNA for the CDR3 is TGTGCCAGCAGTCGCCTCGATCAGCCCCAGCATTTT.